What follows is one T cell receptor beta chain and its context. The sample comes from a study of T cell responses to AZD1222 COVID-19 vaccine. Trimming removed 6 bases from V and 2 bases from J; junction bases left unmatched: 4. CDR1 and CDR2 (germline): SGHAT, FQNNGV. The CDR3 is 14 amino acids. Some clones are missing from TCRdb's copy, which holds only in-frame ones; the method was immunoSEQ multiplex PCR. Of roughly 150,000 clones listed, approximately 89% were seen once; the top ten hold around 1.2%. Sequencing was performed on peripheral blood, taken 28 days after the second AZD1222 dose. The TCR comes from an adult who received the AZD1222 COVID-19 vaccine. J is TRBJ1-2 and V is TRBV11-2, with 9 bases identical to TRBD1. The CDR3 is CASSSGTGNYGYTF. CDR3 coding DNA: TGTGCCAGCAGTTCGGGGACAGGGAACTATGGCTACACCTTC.